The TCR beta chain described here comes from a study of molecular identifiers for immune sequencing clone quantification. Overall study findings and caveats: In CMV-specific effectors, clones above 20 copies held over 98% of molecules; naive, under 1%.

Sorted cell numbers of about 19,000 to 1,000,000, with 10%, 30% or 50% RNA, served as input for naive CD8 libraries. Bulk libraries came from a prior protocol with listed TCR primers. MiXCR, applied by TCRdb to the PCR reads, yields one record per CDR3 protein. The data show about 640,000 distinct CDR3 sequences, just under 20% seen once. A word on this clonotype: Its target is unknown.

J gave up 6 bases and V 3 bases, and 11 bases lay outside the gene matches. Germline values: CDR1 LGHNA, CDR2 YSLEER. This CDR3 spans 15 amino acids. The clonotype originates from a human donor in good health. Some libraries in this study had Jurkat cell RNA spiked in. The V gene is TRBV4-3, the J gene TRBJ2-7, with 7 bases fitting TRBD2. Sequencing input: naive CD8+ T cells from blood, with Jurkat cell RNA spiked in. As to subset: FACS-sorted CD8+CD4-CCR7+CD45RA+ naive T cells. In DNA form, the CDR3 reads TGCGCCAGCAGCCATGGGTGGAGGGGAGGGTGCGAGCAGTACTTC. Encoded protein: CASSHGWRGGCEQYF.